The 17 T cell receptor beta chains in this list originate from one sample, sequenced in a study of neurological immune-mediated disorders. MiXCR, run by TCRdb on the 5' RACE reads, gives a single entry per CDR3 protein. This table holds about 84,000 distinct CDR3 sequences, 10% found once. Sequenced: PBMCs. The receptor set was obtained from a man aged 40-49 years in good health.

This chain uses TRBV6-5 with TRBJ2-1; D is perhaps TRBD2 (7 bases). The CDR3 is made up of 16 amino acids. Trimming left V 6 bases short and J 4 bases short, with 19 bases between. CDR1 is MNHEY, CDR2 SVGAGI, per germline. The CDR3 nucleotides are TGTGCCAGCAGGTCGGCTGGGGGAGGGGGATACAATGAGCAGTTCTTC. The encoded protein is CASRSAGGGGYNEQFF.

Ten or more counts support this clonotype. V usage is TRBV5-1 and J usage is TRBJ1-2; D not resolved. Trimming stripped 0 bases from V and 5 bases from J, with 11 bases between. Germline V gene sequence: CDR1 SGHRS, CDR2 YFSETQ. CDR3 length: 14 residues. CDR3 loop: CASSLEFGSYGYTF. CDR3 nucleotides: TGCGCCAGCAGCTTGGAGTTCGGTTCTTATGGCTACACCTTC.

Many counts were recorded for this clonotype. The V gene is TRBV6-4, the J gene TRBJ1-4, with D unresolved. Germline assignment: CDR1 MRHNA and CDR2 SNTAGT. The V end lost 2 bases, the J end lost 8 bases, and 18 bases lay between the germline ends. This CDR3 spans 16 amino acids. CDR3 in amino acids: CASSDTLWQIPEKLFF. The CDR3 nucleotides read TGTGCCAGCAGTGACACCCTATGGCAGATACCCGAAAAACTGTTTTTT.

CDR3 region: CASSSPGQDPLGELFF. DNA for the CDR3: TGTGCCAGCAGCTCACCGGGACAGGACCCCCTCGGGGAGCTGTTTTTT. V is TRBV5-6 and J is TRBJ2-2, with 8 bases that match TRBD1. With V trimmed by 3 bases and J by 7 bases, 11 bases remained unmatched. This CDR3 comprises 16 residues. The germline V gene has CDR1 SGHDT and CDR2 YYEEEE.

This clonotype was recorded many times. The rearrangement joins TRBV7-2 to TRBJ2-1, with 8 positions matching TRBD2. CDR1 and CDR2 from the germline V gene are SGHTA and FQGNSA. The CDR3 is 15 residues long. Trimming cost V 5 bases and J 4 bases; bases outside gene matches: 7. The CDR3 nucleotides read TGTGCCAGCAGCCTGACTAGCGCCCTGTACAATGAGCAGTTCTTC. Translation gives CASSLTSALYNEQFF.

This clonotype was detected ten times or more. The chain couples TRBV27 to TRBJ2-1; D is perhaps TRBD1 (7 bases). V lost 6 bases, J lost 9 bases, and 9 bases lay in between. From germline, CDR1 is MNHEY and CDR2 SMNVEV (reference sequence). CDR3 length: 11 amino acids. The DNA for the CDR3 is TGTGCCAGCAGCCAGGGGGGTGAGCAGTTCTTC. This encodes CASSQGGEQFF.

This clonotype appeared many times. The chain recombines TRBV12-3 or TRBV12-4 with TRBJ2-4, with TRBD1 matching 10 bases. The CDR3 spans 14 residues. Unmatched junction bases numbered 4, after V lost 7 bases and J lost 4 bases. The chain's CDR3 is CASTAGQGKNIQYF. CDR3 in DNA: TGTGCCAGCACTGCGGGACAGGGGAAAAACATTCAGTACTTC.

This clonotype was detected many times. The rearrangement uses TRBV11-2 and TRBJ2-2; 9 bases match TRBD2. J gave up 5 bases and V 5 bases, and 9 bases lay outside the gene matches. CDR1 is SGHAT, CDR2 FQNNGV, per germline. The CDR3 contains 16 residues. The CDR3 DNA reads TGTGCCAGCAGCCCAAGGCGGGGGGGAGTAACCGGGGAGCTGTTTTTT. Its protein product is CASSPRRGGVTGELFF.

The chain combines TRBV7-9 with TRBJ2-5, with TRBD1 identical over 8 bases. The V gene's germline CDR1 is SEHNR and CDR2 FQNEAQ (reference sequence). The CDR3 contains 14 residues. V was pared by 5 bases and J by 5 bases, with 7 bases of the junction left unmatched. In nucleotides, the CDR3 is TGTGCCAGCAGCCTCGGACAGGGCTGGGAGACCCAGTACTTC. Its translation is CASSLGQGWETQYF.

In its sample, this clonotype was seen many times. The genes are TRBV7-2 and TRBJ2-3; 10 bases are a match to TRBD2. Per germline, CDR1 SGHTA and CDR2 FQGNSA. After removal of 5 bases from V and 1 base from J, the junction contained 6 bases not matched to a gene. CDR3 size: 16 residues. The chain's CDR3 is CASSIRLAGGTDTQYF. The CDR3 DNA reads as TGTGCCAGCAGCATTCGTCTAGCGGGGGGCACAGATACGCAGTATTTT. Full variable domain (remainder filled in from reference TRBV7-2 and TRBJ2-3): GAGVSQSPSNKVTEKGKDVELRCDPISGHTALYWYRQSLGQGLEFLIYFQGNSAPDKSGLPSDRFSAERTGGSVSTLTIQRTQQEDSAVYLCASSIRLAGGTDTQYFGPGTRLTVL.

The chain combines TRBV25-1 with TRBJ1-2; D may be TRBD1 (5 bases). CDR1 and CDR2 from the germline V gene are MGHDK and SYGVNS. CDR3 length: 14 residues. V dropped 5 bases and J dropped 4 bases, with 14 bases sitting between them. In DNA, the CDR3 is TGTGCCAGCAGTATTGGGGCAGGGATCTATGGCTACACCTTC. Translating gives CASSIGAGIYGYTF.

This clonotype was seen at least ten times. The chain uses TRBV15 and TRBJ1-2, with 7 bases matching TRBD1. CDR1 LNHNV and CDR2 YYDKDF come from the germline V gene (reference sequence). The CDR3 runs 14 residues. Germline trimming cut 5 bases from V and 4 bases from J; bases unmatched to any gene: 7. CDR3 region: CATSEGTESYGYTF. The CDR3 region has the DNA TGTGCCACCAGCGAAGGGACAGAGTCCTATGGCTACACCTTC.

This clonotype was seen ten or more times. The rearrangement uses TRBV5-1 and TRBJ2-5, with TRBD1 matching over 8 bases. CDR1 and CDR2 (germline): SGHRS, YFSETQ. V shed 6 bases, J shed 2 bases, and the junction held 9 bases outside the gene matches. The CDR3 is 15 residues long. The CDR3 loop is CASTRQGSLQETQYF. In DNA, the CDR3 is TGCGCCAGCACCCGACAGGGGAGCTTGCAAGAGACCCAGTACTTC.

This chain joins TRBV5-1 and TRBJ1-5, with TRBD1 as a possible D gene (5 bases). The ends were cut back, 0 bases at V and 7 bases at J, with 11 bases in the middle. Germline V gene sequence: CDR1 SGHRS, CDR2 YFSETQ. This CDR3 is 14 amino acids long. CDR3 DNA sequence: TGCGCCAGCAGCTTGGAAGGGGAGAACCAGCCCCAGCATTTT. Its protein is CASSLEGENQPQHF.

This clonotype was detected many times. The CDR3 spells CASSLDYIDTQYF. DNA of the CDR3: TGTGCCAGCAGCTTAGACTATATAGATACGCAGTATTTT. The rearrangement uses TRBV7-2 and TRBJ2-3, with D unclear. This CDR3 comprises 13 residues. V was clipped by 1 base and J by 5 bases, with 7 bases between them. The germline gives CDR1 SGHTA, CDR2 FQGNSA.

This clonotype was recorded many times. The rearrangement joins TRBV20-1 to TRBJ2-1, with 10 bases matching TRBD2. The CDR3 spans 19 residues. Trimming took 5 bases from V and 1 from J; bases not matched to a gene: 17. Germline V gene sequence: CDR1 DFQATT, CDR2 SNEGSKA (reference sequence). This CDR3 reads CSAHAGAGGPNPSYNEQFF. The CDR3 nucleotides read TGCAGTGCTCACGCGGGAGCGGGAGGGCCAAACCCTTCCTACAATGAGCAGTTCTTC.

This clonotype was found many times. The chain has TRBV5-1 and TRBJ2-2, with D possibly being TRBD1 (5 bases). CDR1 is SGHRS and CDR2 is YFSETQ in the germline V gene. CDR3 length: 15 amino acids. V lost 4 bases and J 0 bases, leaving 10 bases between the germline ends. CDR3 in DNA: TGCGCCAGCAGCCGGACAAGATCGAACACCGGGGAGCTGTTTTTT. Amino acids: CASSRTRSNTGELFF.